This T cell receptor beta chain is drawn from a study of blood T cell repertoires in COVID-19. Study at large: The study drew acute and convalescent COVID-19 samples from the United States, Italy and Spain.

The CDR3 extends over 14 amino acids. Germline CDR1 reads GTSNPN; CDR2 reads SVGIG (reference sequence). Trimming left V 1 base short and J 0 bases short, with 7 bases between. Sequencing was performed with immunoSEQ multiplex PCR; in TCRdb, only in-frame clones are kept and a portion is missing. The sample consists of about 68,000 clones, approximately 85% of them appearing once. The chain recombines TRBV30 with TRBJ2-4; D possibly corresponds to TRBD1 (6 bases). The source material was peripheral blood. The receptor's source is a man aged 50-59 years with acute or convalescent COVID-19. The CDR3 nucleotides read TGTGCCTGGAGTGCAGGGGTAGCCAAAAACATTCAGTACTTC. Translated, it gives CAWSAGVAKNIQYF. Using reference TRBV30 and TRBJ2-4 for the parts outside the CDR3, the full variable domain is SQTIHQWPATLVQPVGSPLSLECTVEGTSNPNLYWYRQAAGRGLQLLFYSVGIGQISSEVPQNLSASRPQDRQFILSSKKLLLSDSGFYLCAWSAGVAKNIQYFGAGTRLSVL.